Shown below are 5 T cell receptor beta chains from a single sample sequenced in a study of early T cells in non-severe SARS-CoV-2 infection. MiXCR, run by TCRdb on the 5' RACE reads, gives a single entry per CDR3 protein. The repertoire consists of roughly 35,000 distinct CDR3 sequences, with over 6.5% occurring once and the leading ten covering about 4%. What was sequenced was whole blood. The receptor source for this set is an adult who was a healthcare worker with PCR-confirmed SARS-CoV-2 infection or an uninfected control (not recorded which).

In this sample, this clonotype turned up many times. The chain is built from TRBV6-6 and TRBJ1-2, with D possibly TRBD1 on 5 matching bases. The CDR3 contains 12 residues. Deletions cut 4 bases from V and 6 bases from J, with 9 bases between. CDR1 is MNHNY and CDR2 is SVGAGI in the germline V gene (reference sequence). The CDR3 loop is CASSLTVDGYTF. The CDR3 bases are TGTGCCAGCAGTTTGACAGTGGATGGCTACACCTTC.

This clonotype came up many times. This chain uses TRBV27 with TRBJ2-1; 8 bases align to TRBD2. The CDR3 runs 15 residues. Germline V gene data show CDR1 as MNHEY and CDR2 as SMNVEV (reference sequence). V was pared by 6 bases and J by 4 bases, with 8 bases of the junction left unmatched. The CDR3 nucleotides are TGTGCCAGCAGCCCCCGTCTAGCGGGTTACAATGAGCAGTTCTTC. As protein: CASSPRLAGYNEQFF.

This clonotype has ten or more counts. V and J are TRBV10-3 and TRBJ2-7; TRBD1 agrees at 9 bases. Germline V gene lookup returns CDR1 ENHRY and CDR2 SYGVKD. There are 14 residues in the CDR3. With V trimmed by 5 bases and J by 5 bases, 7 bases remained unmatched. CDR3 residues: CAISSTGGLDEQYF. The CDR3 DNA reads TGTGCCATCAGTTCCACAGGGGGCCTCGACGAGCAGTACTTC.

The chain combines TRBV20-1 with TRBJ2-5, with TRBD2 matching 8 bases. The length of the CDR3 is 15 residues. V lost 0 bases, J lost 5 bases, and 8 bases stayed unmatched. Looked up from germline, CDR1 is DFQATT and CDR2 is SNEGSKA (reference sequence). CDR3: CSARDPTGGGETQYF. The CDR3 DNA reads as TGCAGTGCTAGAGATCCGACAGGCGGGGGGGAGACCCAGTACTTC.

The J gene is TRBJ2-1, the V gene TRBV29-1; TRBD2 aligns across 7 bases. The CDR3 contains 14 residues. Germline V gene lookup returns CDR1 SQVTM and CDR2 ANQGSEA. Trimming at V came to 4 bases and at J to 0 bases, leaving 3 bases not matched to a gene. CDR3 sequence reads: CSVVAGTSYNEQFF. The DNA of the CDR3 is TGCAGCGTTGTAGCGGGCACCTCCTACAATGAGCAGTTCTTC.